The 7 T cell receptor beta chains below all came from one sample that was sequenced in a study of blood T cells in healthy people across ages. Primed by a sample-barcoded 5' primer and a J-beta primer mix, a second PCR proceeded for 7 to 11 cycles. TCRdb reprocessed the 5' RACE reads via MiXCR and lists one record per CDR3 protein. The data contain 1.6 million or so distinct CDR3 sequences, around 35% of them singletons. What was sequenced was blood. Source of these receptors: a woman between 25 and 40 years old in good health.

Details on this clonotype: The junction and the germline gene differ at one end; a read error may be behind it. V gene TRBV28 combines with J gene TRBJ2-1; 9 nucleotides agree with TRBD2. Germline loops: CDR1 MDHEN, CDR2 SYDVKM. The CDR3 contains 18 residues. The chain's CDR3 is CASSPGIRTSEDYNERFF. CDR3 bases: TGTGCCAGCAGTCCGGGGATTAGGACTAGCGAGGACTACAATGAGCGGTTCTTC.

The gene calls are TRBV10-3 and TRBJ1-5; D perhaps matches TRBD1 (6 bases). The CDR3 covers 15 residues. Per the germline V gene, CDR1 is ENHRY and CDR2 is SYGVKD. V was pared by 6 bases and J by 4 bases, with 16 bases between. DNA for the CDR3: TGTGCCATCAGAAACTCAGGGGATGGTAATCAGCCCCAGCATTTT. Translation: CAIRNSGDGNQPQHF.

This clonotype has only one observation. The rearrangement uses TRBV28 and TRBJ1-2, with D tentatively TRBD1 (5 bases). CDR1 and CDR2 from the germline V gene are MDHEN and SYDVKM. V lost 1 base to trimming and J lost 6 bases, with 18 bases between them. There are 16 residues in the CDR3. Here the CDR3 reads CASSLYRGMRENGYTF. For the CDR3, the DNA is TGTGCCAGCAGTTTATACCGGGGCATGCGGGAGAATGGCTACACCTTC.

On this clonotype: Since a much larger clone is just one base distant, this may be a read error. The chain couples TRBV20-1 to TRBJ2-3, with 9 bases aligning to TRBD2. The CDR3 length is 17 residues. Germline-derived CDR1 and CDR2 are DFQATT and SNEGSKA (reference sequence). The CDR3 DNA reads as TGCAGTACTAGCCCAACTAGCGGGCAGTCAACCCGACCGACGCAGTATTTT. Protein product: CSTSPTSGQSTRPTQYF.

The chain carries TRBV12-5 and TRBJ2-3; TRBD1 might be the D (6 bases). V was cut by 0 bases and J by 0 bases, with 7 bases left in between. The CDR3 is 15 residues long. CDR1 and CDR2 (germline): LGHNT, FRNRAP. CDR3 protein: CASGLVQGSTDTQYF. The CDR3 nucleotides are TGTGCTAGTGGTTTGGTACAGGGAAGCACAGATACGCAGTATTTT.

This clonotype turned up a few times. The chain joins TRBV4-1 to TRBJ2-1; D gene unclear. With 0 bases removed from V and 10 bases from J, the gap between germline ends came to 10 bases. CDR3 length: 13 amino acids. The germline gives CDR1 MGHRA, CDR2 YSYEKL. The CDR3 coding sequence is TGCGCCAGCAGCCAAGAAAACAGCCTGGAGCAGTTCTTC. Protein: CASSQENSLEQFF.

This clonotype was picked up a small number of times. Since a much larger clone is just one base distant, this may be a read error. The V and J genes are TRBV20-1 and TRBJ2-5; tentative D call: TRBD2 (6 bases). Germline loops: CDR1 DFQATT, CDR2 SNEGSKA (reference sequence). The CDR3 loop spans 14 amino acids. Trimming took 0 bases from V and 5 from J, leaving 13 bases between them. CDR3 loop: CSARDGLAWETQYF. The CDR3 bases are TGCAGTGCTAGAGATGGCCTAGCGTGGGAGACCCAGTACTTC.